Detailed here is one TCR beta chain. Its antigen is still unknown. The data were taken from a study of beta chain features in type 1 diabetes. Background on the study: Healthy donors and patients had similar age, gender and cell yields. Findings and caveats of the study: In all four CD4+ subsets, TCRB CDR3 length was significantly, moderately reduced in type 1 diabetes. Whether HLA type affects TCRB rearrangement stayed undetermined in the present work.

cDNA synthesis used the whole RNA isolate, giving expressed TCRB sequences. Assay used: immunoSEQ multiplex PCR; TCRdb lists only in-frame clones, some missing. The sample has tens of thousands of clones; roughly three fifths are singletons. The CDR3 extends over 13 amino acids. Trimming stripped 1 base from V and 1 base from J, with 5 bases between. CDR1 and CDR2 (germline): SGHTA, FQGNSA. The receptor comes from a young woman in good health. The chain uses TRBV7-2 and TRBJ2-7; unclear D gene. The sequenced material came from Tregs from blood. The CDR3 here is CASSLDYSYEQYF. The CDR3 DNA follows: TGTGCCAGCAGCTTAGACTATTCCTACGAGCAGTACTTC.